Included here is one T cell receptor beta chain sequence, with context. At one of its ends the junction is not consistent with the germline gene, which may arise from a read error. This sample is part of a study of blood T cells in healthy people across ages. The authors ran a second PCR of 7 to 11 cycles using a sample-barcoded 5' primer and a J-beta primer mix. Every cDNA was tagged by a template-switch adaptor with 12 random nucleotides. TCRdb reanalysed the 5' RACE reads using MiXCR and keeps one entry per CDR3 protein. The table lists roughly 1.5 million distinct CDR3 sequences, roughly 43% of them singletons. Germline V gives CDR1 MNHEY, CDR2 SVGAGI. The length of the CDR3 is 16 residues. Researchers collected approximately 9.9 milliliters of peripheral blood from every single donor.

Specimen: blood. The rearrangement uses TRBV6-5 and TRBJ2-7; TRBD1 aligns across 11 bases. This clonotype was sampled from a woman aged 18-35 years in good health. The CDR3 is CASSYTTGQGAYEQYF. In DNA form, the CDR3 reads TGCGCCAGCAGCTACACTACCGGACAGGGGGCATATGAGCAGTACTTC.